Listed below are T cell receptor beta chains from one sample, sequenced in a study of T cells in Graves' hyperthyroidism and ophthalmopathy. TCRdb re-analysed the multiplex PCR reads in MiXCR, keeping a single row per CDR3 protein. The sample holds about 700,000 distinct CDR3 sequences, around 15% seen once. What was sequenced was blood. All receptors derive from a young woman with Graves' hyperthyroidism. The CDR3 runs from the conserved cysteine through the conserved F or W. The order of the fields is clone size, V gene, J gene, D gene, CDR3 protein, CDR3 DNA. The D gene is left open where the match is weak. Size tells how often a clone was seen (once, few, many) or the class of an expanded clone, and some rows leave it out.

size: few
V: TRBV9
J: TRBJ2-7
D: TRBD2
CDR3: CASSDTSGYEQYF
DNA: TGTGCCAGCAGCGATACTAGCGGCTACGAGCAGTACTTC

size: NA
V: TRBV25-1
J: TRBJ2-3
D: NA
CDR3: CASSLSGTQWYF
DNA: TGTGCCAGCTCACTTTCAGGCACGCAGTGGTATTTT

size: many
V: TRBV12-3/TRBV12-4
J: TRBJ1-1
D: NA
CDR3: CASTTRAGREAFF
DNA: TGTGCCAGCACCACGAGGGCAGGGAGGGAAGCTTTCTTT

size: many
V: TRBV5-6
J: TRBJ1-1
D: NA
CDR3: CASSLKRQVEAFF
DNA: TGTGCCAGCAGCTTGAAACGACAGGTTGAAGCTTTCTTT

size: few
V: TRBV20-1
J: TRBJ1-5
D: NA
CDR3: CSARASGGQPQHF
DNA: TGCAGTGCTAGAGCGTCGGGGGGTCAGCCCCAGCATTTT

size: NA
V: TRBV9
J: TRBJ1-5
D: NA
CDR3: CASSASGISNQPQHF
DNA: TGTGCCAGCAGCGCGTCGGGCATAAGCAATCAGCCCCAGCATTTT

size: NA
V: TRBV27
J: TRBJ2-1
D: TRBD2
CDR3: CASRQLAGGEETQFF
DNA: TGCGCCAGCAGACAACTAGCGGGAGGGGAAGAGACCCAGTTCTTC

size: NA
V: TRBV19
J: TRBJ2-3
D: NA
CDR3: CASSISGGDTQYF
DNA: TGTGCCAGTAGTATTTCCGGTGGAGATACGCAGTATTTT

size: few
V: TRBV12-3/TRBV12-4
J: TRBJ2-1
D: TRBD2
CDR3: CASSLGRPTSGYNEQFF
DNA: TGTGCCAGCAGTTTGGGTCGTCCGACTAGCGGGTACAATGAGCAGTTCTTC

size: NA
V: TRBV6-2/TRBV6-3
J: TRBJ1-5
D: TRBD1
CDR3: CASSLHRGGQPQHF
DNA: TGTGCCAGCAGTTTACACAGGGGGGGTCAGCCCCAGCATTTT

size: many
V: TRBV15
J: TRBJ2-1
D: NA
CDR3: CATSRDIYNEQFF
DNA: TGTGCCACCAGCAGGGACATCTACAATGAGCAGTTCTTC

size: NA
V: TRBV29-1
J: TRBJ2-7
D: NA
CDR3: CSVRTIETVQQYF
DNA: TGCAGCGTCCGGACGATAGAAACAGTACAGCAGTACTTC

size: many
V: TRBV10-3
J: TRBJ1-3
D: NA
CDR3: CAIRATGTGNTIYF
DNA: TGTGCCATCAGGGCTACGGGAACCGGAAACACCATATATTTT

size: NA
V: TRBV6-1
J: TRBJ2-1
D: TRBD2
CDR3: CASSGGTSGRNEQFF
DNA: TGTGCCAGCAGTGGGGGGACTAGCGGGAGAAATGAGCAGTTCTTC

size: few
V: TRBV9
J: TRBJ1-1
D: TRBD1
CDR3: CASSPGTENTEAFF
DNA: TGTGCCAGCAGCCCCGGGACAGAGAACACTGAAGCTTTCTTT

size: few
V: TRBV28
J: TRBJ2-1
D: NA
CDR3: CASSYRVGYYNEQFF
DNA: TGTGCCAGCAGCTACCGGGTGGGGTACTACAATGAGCAGTTCTTC

size: many
V: TRBV4-3
J: TRBJ2-5
D: NA
CDR3: CASSQATPGRLWTQYF
DNA: TGCGCCAGCAGCCAAGCCACCCCGGGACGGCTTTGGACCCAGTACTTC

size: NA
V: TRBV5-1
J: TRBJ2-1
D: NA
CDR3: CASSLGRAPGVHSYNEQFF
DNA: TGCGCCAGCAGCTTGGGTCGGGCCCCAGGGGTGCACTCCTACAATGAGCAGTTCTTC

size: NA
V: TRBV19
J: TRBJ1-1
D: NA
CDR3: CASSIGKVFRIF
DNA: TGTGCCAGTAGTATAGGAAAGGTTTTCCGCATCTTT

size: many
V: TRBV18
J: TRBJ2-3
D: NA
CDR3: CASSPIMGERADTQYF
DNA: TGTGCCAGCTCACCAATCATGGGGGAGCGGGCGGATACGCAGTATTTT

size: few
V: TRBV4-1
J: TRBJ2-7
D: NA
CDR3: CASSRDSSLEQYF
DNA: TGCGCCAGCAGCCGAGATTCCTCCCTCGAGCAGTACTTC

size: many
V: TRBV7-9
J: TRBJ1-1
D: NA
CDR3: CASSLESGYTEAFF
DNA: TGTGCCAGCAGCTTAGAAAGCGGGTACACTGAAGCTTTCTTT

size: NA
V: TRBV3-1
J: TRBJ2-2
D: TRBD2
CDR3: CASSQGGRASGELFF
DNA: TGTGCCAGCAGCCAAGGAGGGAGGGCCAGCGGGGAGCTGTTTTTT

size: many
V: TRBV29-1
J: TRBJ1-1
D: TRBD1
CDR3: CSVGGQGGPGTEAFF
DNA: TGCAGCGTTGGGGGACAGGGTGGCCCTGGCACTGAAGCTTTCTTT

size: many
V: TRBV12-3/TRBV12-4
J: TRBJ2-7
D: TRBD1
CDR3: CASSPQTGPEQYF
DNA: TGTGCCAGCAGTCCTCAGACAGGGCCCGAGCAGTACTTC

size: many
V: TRBV6-2/TRBV6-3
J: TRBJ2-1
D: NA
CDR3: CASSNQGMNEQFF
DNA: TGTGCCAGCAGTAACCAGGGCATGAATGAGCAGTTCTTC